The sequence of this TCR beta chain was determined in a study of T cell changes during pregnancy in multiple sclerosis. Produced via immunoSEQ multiplex PCR; TCRdb's table is partial and in-frame only. The table lists fewer than 45,000 clones, 91% of them singletons. Deletions cut 6 bases from V and 0 bases from J, with 12 bases between. The length of the CDR3 is 15 residues. CDR1 is LNHDA and CDR2 is SQIVND in the germline V gene (reference sequence). The TCR comes from a female donor in good health, enrolled as a control in a pregnancy study. Sequences were derived from CD4+ T cells from peripheral blood mononuclear cells, sampled in the second trimester of pregnancy. The V gene is TRBV19, the J gene TRBJ2-1; D not resolved. The CDR3 protein is CASSLDRLSYNEQFF. In nucleotides, the CDR3 is TGTGCCAGTAGCCTCGACCGACTCTCCTACAATGAGCAGTTCTTC. Full variable domain (rest looked up from reference TRBV19 and TRBJ2-1): DGGITQSPKYLFRKEGQNVTLSCEQNLNHDAMYWYRQDPGQGLRLIYYSQIVNDFQKGDIAEGYSVSREKKESFPLTVTSAQKNPTAFYLCASSLDRLSYNEQFFGPGTRLTVL.